A single TCR beta chain is shown here with its context. The table came from immunoSEQ multiplex PCR; TCRdb's copy has only in-frame clones and leaves some out. The data contain about 270,000 clones, roughly nine tenths of them singletons. Trimming pared 6 bases from V and 4 bases from J, leaving 9 bases between. CDR3 length: 12 amino acids. CDR1 and CDR2 from the germline V gene are MNHEY and SVGAGI. The record originates from a study of blood T cell repertoires in COVID-19. About the study: Acute-phase and convalescent COVID-19 samples originated in the United States, Italy and Spain.

Material for sequencing was peripheral blood. The chain employs TRBV6-5 and TRBJ1-2, with D tentatively TRBD1 (5 bases). The source is a man between 35 and 55 years old with active or convalescent COVID-19. Here the CDR3 DNA reads TGTGCCAGCAGACAGGATTTCTATGGCTACACCTTC. This encodes CASRQDFYGYTF.